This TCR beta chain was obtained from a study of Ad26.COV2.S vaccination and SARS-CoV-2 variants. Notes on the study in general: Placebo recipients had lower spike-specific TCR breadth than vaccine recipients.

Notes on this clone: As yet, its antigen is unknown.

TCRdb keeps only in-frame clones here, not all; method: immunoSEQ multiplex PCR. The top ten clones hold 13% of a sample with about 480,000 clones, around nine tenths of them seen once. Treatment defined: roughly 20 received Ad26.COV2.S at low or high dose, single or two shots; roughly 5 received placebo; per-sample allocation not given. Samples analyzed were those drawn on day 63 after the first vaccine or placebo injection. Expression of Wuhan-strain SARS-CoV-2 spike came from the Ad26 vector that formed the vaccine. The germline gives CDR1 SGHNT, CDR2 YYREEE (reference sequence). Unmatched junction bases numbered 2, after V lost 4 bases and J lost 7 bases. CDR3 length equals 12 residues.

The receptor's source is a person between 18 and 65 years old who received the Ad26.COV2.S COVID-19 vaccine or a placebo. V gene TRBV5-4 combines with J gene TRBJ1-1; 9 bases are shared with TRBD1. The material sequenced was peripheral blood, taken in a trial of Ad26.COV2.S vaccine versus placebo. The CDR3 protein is CASSAGQGEAFF. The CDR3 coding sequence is TGTGCCAGCAGCGCGGGACAGGGTGAAGCTTTCTTT.